These 18 T cell receptor beta chains were all obtained from the same sample, sequenced in a study of regulatory T cells in long-lasting Graves disease (dated by TCRdb to the early 2020s). The sample's time point, from its label and the paper: newly diagnosed GD, antithyroid drugs for less than 3 months. RNA was extracted from PBMCs in TRIzol for both TCR sequencing and RNA sequencing. Library preparation used multiplex PCR. Reads for this sample came from an Illumina HiSeq 4000. CDR3 regions were amplified by Arm-PCR with iRepertoire HTBI primers to construct TCR beta libraries. TCRdb reworked the public reads: Q25 trimming with fastp, MiXCR clone assembly, productive beta chains retained. Rows are combined by CDR3 protein, so each entry shows the most common genes and DNA. The sample profile shows 540,000 or so distinct CDR3 sequences; 13% of them were found once. The ten largest clones take up 8.5% to 10% of the sample.

These same records also appear under a second study, on T cells in Graves' hyperthyroidism and ophthalmopathy.

The sequencing here drew on peripheral blood mononuclear cells (PBMCs), taken at new diagnosis, from a patient treated with antithyroid drugs. All receptors derive from a young man with Graves disease. Donor details come from another sample of the same person, matched by shared clones.

There are many counts of this clonotype. This chain links TRBV28 with TRBJ1-1; the D gene is possibly TRBD1 (6 bases). Trimming took 5 bases from V and 0 from J, leaving 16 bases between them. Per the germline V gene, CDR1 is MDHEN and CDR2 is SYDVKM. This CDR3 is built from 16 residues. The chain's CDR3 is CASSTNKGGMNTEAFF. CDR3 nucleotide sequence: TGTGCCAGCAGTACAAACAAAGGGGGTATGAACACTGAAGCTTTCTTT.

This clonotype was seen a handful of times. The chain couples TRBV19 to TRBJ1-1; D not certain. In germline, CDR1 is LNHDA, CDR2 SQIVND (reference sequence). The CDR3 spans 13 residues. Trimming cost V 7 bases and J 4 bases, with 13 bases left between them. In nucleotides, the CDR3 is TGTGCCAGTACCCTGGTGGGCGGCACTGAAGCTTTCTTT. Translation gives CASTLVGGTEAFF.

A word on this clonotype: A much larger clone differs by one base, so this may be a read error. This chain uses TRBV6-2 or TRBV6-3 with TRBJ2-7; weak D call: TRBD2 (6 bases). The V end lost 6 bases, the J end lost 3 bases, and 18 bases lay between the germline ends. Germline V lookup: CDR1 MNHEY, CDR2 SVGEGT. The CDR3 consists of 15 residues. CDR3 in amino acids: CASSYGLGSFYEQYF. The CDR3 bases are TGTGCCAGCAGCTATGGACTCGGGAGCTTCTACGAGCAGTACTTC.

V gene TRBV19 combines with J gene TRBJ1-6; 12 nucleotides agree with TRBD1. The CDR3 sequence is 14 residues long. V lost 10 bases to trimming and J lost 10 bases; unmatched junction nucleotides: 8. Germline CDR1 LNHDA, CDR2 SQIVND (reference sequence). DNA of the CDR3: TGTGCCACATCCCCGGGACAGGGGGCATCACCCCTCCACTTT. This encodes CATSPGQGASPLHF.

This clonotype was detected ten times or more. V and J are TRBV12-3 or TRBV12-4 and TRBJ2-3; 9 nucleotides line up with TRBD2. CDR3 length equals 15 residues. V lost 9 bases, J lost 0 bases, and 7 bases stayed unmatched. CDR3 nucleotides: TGTGCCAGTTCACCTAGCGGGACTAGCACAGATACGCAGTATTTT. Amino acid sequence: CASSPSGTSTDTQYF.

This clonotype showed up many times. This chain joins TRBV6-1 and TRBJ1-2, with D possibly being TRBD1 (6 bases). This CDR3 has 13 amino acids. Germline-derived CDR1 and CDR2 are MNHNS and SASEGT. Trimming took 10 bases from V and 6 from J, leaving 18 bases between them. In DNA, the CDR3 is TGTGCCACCAGAGGGGGTTTAGGGGATGGCTACACCTTC. Encoded protein: CATRGGLGDGYTF.

The sample holds many counts of this clonotype. The chain links TRBV6-1 to TRBJ1-1; D gene ambiguous. Germline lookup yields CDR1 MNHNS and CDR2 SASEGT. V shed 4 bases and J shed 3 bases, with 9 bases lying between them. The CDR3 runs to 13 residues. In nucleotides, the CDR3 is TGTGCCAGCAGTGGCTTTTTGTACACTGAAGCTTTCTTT. It yields the protein CASSGFLYTEAFF.

This clonotype was counted at least ten times. The chain employs TRBV20-1 and TRBJ2-7, with D perhaps TRBD2 (6 bases). CDR1 is DFQATT and CDR2 is SNEGSKA in the germline V gene (reference sequence). V lost 5 bases and J lost 7, with 18 bases in between. The CDR3 is 13 residues long. In nucleotides, the CDR3 is TGCAGTGCTCTGCTTCCGGGAGTGAGGGAGCAGTACTTC. Residues: CSALLPGVREQYF.

This clonotype has a handful of counts. The CDR3 bases are TGCAGCGTTGAAGATCCCTCCCTCCCGGGCGCGGGGGAGACCCAGTACTTC. This translates into CSVEDPSLPGAGETQYF. The chain joins TRBV29-1 to TRBJ2-5, with D tentatively TRBD2 (6 bases). Germline lookup yields CDR1 SQVTM and CDR2 ANQGSEA. The CDR3 has 17 amino acids. The V gene lost 0 bases and the J gene lost 5 bases, with 22 bases spanning the gap.

The V gene is TRBV2, the J gene TRBJ2-1, with unresolved D. The CDR3 has 14 residues. Germline V gene data show CDR1 as SNHLY and CDR2 as FYNNEI. The germline V and J ends were trimmed by 4 bases and 2 bases, with 9 bases remaining between them. CDR3 amino acids: CASSGRPPYNEQFF. The CDR3 region has the DNA TGTGCCAGCAGTGGAAGGCCCCCCTACAATGAGCAGTTCTTC.

This clonotype was detected many times. CDR3 region: CASSEEGPGYTEAFF. Written as DNA, the CDR3 is TGCGCCAGCAGCGAAGAGGGCCCCGGGTACACTGAAGCTTTCTTT. V is TRBV5-1 and J is TRBJ1-1; D uncertain. The V gene's germline CDR1 is SGHRS and CDR2 YFSETQ. Trimming took off 4 bases at V and 3 bases at J, with 16 bases between the two ends. CDR3 size: 15 residues.

This clonotype was recorded many times. This chain connects TRBV30 to TRBJ1-4; D is uncertain. With 2 bases removed from V and 8 bases from J, the gap between germline ends came to 9 bases. The CDR3 contains 12 residues. The germline V gene encodes CDR1 GTSNPN and CDR2 SVGIG (reference sequence). The CDR3 protein is CAWSLQREKLFF. CDR3 bases: TGTGCCTGGAGTCTACAAAGAGAAAAACTGTTTTTT.

Many counts were recorded for this clonotype. The V and J genes are TRBV30 and TRBJ2-1; D possibly corresponds to TRBD1 (5 bases). The CDR3 has 12 residues. Germline-derived CDR1 and CDR2 are GTSNPN and SVGIG (reference sequence). V was shortened by 3 bases and J by 6 bases, with 9 bases between the two germline ends. The chain's CDR3 is CAWRFDSNEQFF. The CDR3 DNA is TGTGCCTGGAGGTTTGACAGCAATGAGCAGTTCTTC.

V and J are TRBV24-1 and TRBJ2-7; a weak D match, TRBD1 (6 bases). CDR3 size: 13 residues. V was cut by 5 bases and J by 6 bases, with 13 bases left in between. Germline V gene sequence: CDR1 KGHDR, CDR2 SFDVKD. CDR3 sequence: CATSVRTDTEQYF. The CDR3 DNA follows: TGTGCCACCAGTGTCAGGACAGACACCGAGCAGTACTTC.

This clonotype was seen at least ten times. The genes are TRBV29-1 and TRBJ1-2, with D uncertain. Deletions cut 3 bases from V and 0 bases from J, with 11 bases between. This CDR3 is 14 amino acids long. Germline CDR1 and CDR2: SQVTM and ANQGSEA. CDR3 loop: CSVDGVWTNYGYTF. The CDR3 nucleotides are TGCAGCGTTGACGGGGTCTGGACTAACTATGGCTACACCTTC.

The sample holds many counts of this clonotype. This chain joins TRBV7-2 and TRBJ2-3; 12 nucleotides align to TRBD2. The V and J ends lost 6 bases and 4 bases, in that order; junction bases with no gene match: 11. The CDR3 is 17 amino acids. Germline V CDR1 and CDR2: SGHTA, FQGNSA. The CDR3 DNA reads TGTGCCAGCAGGTTCCCGCTAGCGGGAGGGCGGGCAGATACGCAGTATTTT. This encodes CASRFPLAGGRADTQYF.

This clonotype was detected ten times or more. V is TRBV12-3 or TRBV12-4 and J is TRBJ1-1; D may be TRBD1 (6 bases). This CDR3 region has 16 residues. V lost 3 bases and J 5 bases, leaving 19 bases between the germline ends. The CDR3 loop reads CASSFLGAPGWTEAFF. The DNA of the CDR3 is TGTGCCAGCAGTTTCTTGGGGGCGCCTGGGTGGACTGAAGCTTTCTTT.

The genes are TRBV10-3 and TRBJ2-3; 8 positions match TRBD1. The CDR3 is 15 amino acids. V lost 6 bases and J lost 2; bases outside the gene matches: 7. CDR1 is ENHRY and CDR2 is SYGVKD in the germline V gene. This CDR3 is CAIRGSGQVTDTQYF. For the CDR3, the DNA is TGTGCCATCAGGGGGTCGGGACAGGTCACAGATACGCAGTATTTT.